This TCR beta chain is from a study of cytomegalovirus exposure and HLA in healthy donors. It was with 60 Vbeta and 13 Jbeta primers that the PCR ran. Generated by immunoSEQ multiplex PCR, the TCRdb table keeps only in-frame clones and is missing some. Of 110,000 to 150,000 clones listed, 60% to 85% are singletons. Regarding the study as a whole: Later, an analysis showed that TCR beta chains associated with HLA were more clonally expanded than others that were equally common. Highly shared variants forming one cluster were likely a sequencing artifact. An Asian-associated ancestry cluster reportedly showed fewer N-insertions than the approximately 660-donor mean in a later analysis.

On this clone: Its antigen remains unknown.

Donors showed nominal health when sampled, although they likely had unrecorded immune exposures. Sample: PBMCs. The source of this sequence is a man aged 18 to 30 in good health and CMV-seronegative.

This chain's CDR3 is CASSFTGMEQYF. DNA for the CDR3: TGCGCCAGCAGCTTCACGGGGATGGAGCAGTACTTC. The gene calls are TRBV5-1 and TRBJ2-7; a possible D gene is TRBD2 (5 bases). V was trimmed by 2 bases and J by 7 bases, leaving 10 bases between them. The V gene's germline CDR1 is SGHRS and CDR2 YFSETQ. The CDR3 contains 12 residues.